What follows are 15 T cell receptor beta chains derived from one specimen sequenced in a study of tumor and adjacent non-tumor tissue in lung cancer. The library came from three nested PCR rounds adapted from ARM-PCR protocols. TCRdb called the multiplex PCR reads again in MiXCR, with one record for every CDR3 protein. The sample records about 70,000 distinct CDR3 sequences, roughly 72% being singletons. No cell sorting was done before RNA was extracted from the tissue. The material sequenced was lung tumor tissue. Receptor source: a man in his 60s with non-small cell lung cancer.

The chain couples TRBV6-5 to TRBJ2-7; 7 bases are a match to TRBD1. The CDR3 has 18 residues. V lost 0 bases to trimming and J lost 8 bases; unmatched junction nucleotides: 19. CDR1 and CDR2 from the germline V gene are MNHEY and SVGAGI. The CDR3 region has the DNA TGTGCCAGCAGTTACTCGAAACATGAAGAGACAGGGCCGATGAAGCAGTACTTC. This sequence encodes CASSYSKHEETGPMKQYF.

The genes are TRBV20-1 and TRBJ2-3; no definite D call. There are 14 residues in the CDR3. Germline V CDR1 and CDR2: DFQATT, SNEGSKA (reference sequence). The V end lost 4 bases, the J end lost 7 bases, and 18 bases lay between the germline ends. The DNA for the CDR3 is TGCAGTGCTATAGTTCCGGGCTTTCGGAATACGCAGTATTTT. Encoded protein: CSAIVPGFRNTQYF.

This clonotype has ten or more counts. The CDR3 is CASRVRVTGGETQYF. The CDR3, as DNA: TGTGCCAGCAGGGTTCGGGTGACAGGAGGAGAGACCCAGTACTTC. The rearrangement joins TRBV28 to TRBJ2-5, with D tentatively TRBD1 (6 bases). The germline V gene encodes CDR1 MDHEN and CDR2 SYDVKM. The V and J ends lost 6 bases and 4 bases respectively, with 18 bases between them. The CDR3 is 15 residues long.

CDR3 residues: CSVMNVQETQYF. CDR3 sequence (DNA): TGCAGTGTGATGAACGTCCAAGAGACCCAGTACTTC. The gene calls are TRBV20-1 and TRBJ2-5; D is ambiguous. V dropped 7 bases and J dropped 1 base, with 10 bases sitting between them. The germline CDR1 and CDR2 sequences are DFQATT and SNEGSKA (reference sequence). The CDR3 consists of 12 residues.

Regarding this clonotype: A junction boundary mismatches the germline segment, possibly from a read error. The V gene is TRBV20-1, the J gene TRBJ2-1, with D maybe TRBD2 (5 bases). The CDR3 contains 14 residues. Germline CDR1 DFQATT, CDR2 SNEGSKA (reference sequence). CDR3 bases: TGCAATGCTAGAGATCAACGGACTGGCTATGAGCGGTTCTTC. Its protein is CNARDQRTGYERFF.

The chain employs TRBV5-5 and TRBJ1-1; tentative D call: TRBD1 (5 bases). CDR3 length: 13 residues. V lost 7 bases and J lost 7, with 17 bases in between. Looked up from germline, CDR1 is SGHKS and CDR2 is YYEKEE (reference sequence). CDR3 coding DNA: TGTGCCAGCTGCTCGGGACCCGCGTATGAAGCTTTCTTT. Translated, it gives CASCSGPAYEAFF. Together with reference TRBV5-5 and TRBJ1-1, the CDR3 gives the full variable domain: DAGVTQSPTHLIKTRGQQVTLRCSPISGHKSVSWYQQVLGQGPQFIFQYYEKEERGRGNFPDRFSARQFPNYSSELNVNALLLGDSALYLCASCSGPAYEAFFGQGTRLTVV.

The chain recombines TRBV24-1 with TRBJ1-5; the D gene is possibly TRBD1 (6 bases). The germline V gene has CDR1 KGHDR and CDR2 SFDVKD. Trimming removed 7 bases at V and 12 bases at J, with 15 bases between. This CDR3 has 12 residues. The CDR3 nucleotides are TGTGCCACCAGAGGGGGGGATCGTCTCCAGCATTTT. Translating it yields CATRGGDRLQHF.

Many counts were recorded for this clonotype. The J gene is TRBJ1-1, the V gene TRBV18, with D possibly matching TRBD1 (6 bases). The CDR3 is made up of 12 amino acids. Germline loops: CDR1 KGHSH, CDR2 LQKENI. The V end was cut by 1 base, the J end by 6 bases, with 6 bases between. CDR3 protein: CASSPQGAEAFF. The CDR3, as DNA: TGTGCCAGCTCACCACAGGGGGCTGAAGCTTTCTTT.

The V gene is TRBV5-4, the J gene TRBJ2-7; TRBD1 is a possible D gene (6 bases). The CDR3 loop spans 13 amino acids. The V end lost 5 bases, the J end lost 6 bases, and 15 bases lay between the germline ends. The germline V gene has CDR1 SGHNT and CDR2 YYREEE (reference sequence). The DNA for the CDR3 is TGTGCCAGCAGTTTGTGGGACACAGGCGAGCAGTACTTC. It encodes CASSLWDTGEQYF. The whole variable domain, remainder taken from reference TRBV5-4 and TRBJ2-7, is ETGVTQSPTHLIKTRGQQVTLRCSSQSGHNTVSWYQQALGQGPQFIFQYYREEENGRGNFPPRFSGLQFPNYSSELNVNALELDDSALYLCASSLWDTGEQYFGPGTRLTVT.

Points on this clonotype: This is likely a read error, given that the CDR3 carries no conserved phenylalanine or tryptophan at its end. The CDR3 here is CSAPLRGSPDTEAFS. CDR3 sequence (DNA): TGCAGTGCCCCCTTGAGGGGGTCTCCGGACACTGAAGCTTTCTCT. The chain links TRBV20-1 to TRBJ1-1, with D possibly TRBD1 on 6 matching bases. CDR1 and CDR2 (germline): DFQATT, SNEGSKA (reference sequence). The CDR3 sequence is 15 residues long. V lost 6 bases to trimming and J lost 3 bases, with 20 bases between them.

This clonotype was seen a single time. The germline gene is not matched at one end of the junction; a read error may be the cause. The CDR3 DNA sequence: TGCAGCGTTGGCCCTACTGGGTCTGAAACTTTCTTT. It codes for CSVGPTGSETFF. The chain combines TRBV29-1 with TRBJ1-1; no reliable D call. Germline CDR1 is SQVTM and CDR2 is ANQGSEA. The CDR3 contains 12 residues.

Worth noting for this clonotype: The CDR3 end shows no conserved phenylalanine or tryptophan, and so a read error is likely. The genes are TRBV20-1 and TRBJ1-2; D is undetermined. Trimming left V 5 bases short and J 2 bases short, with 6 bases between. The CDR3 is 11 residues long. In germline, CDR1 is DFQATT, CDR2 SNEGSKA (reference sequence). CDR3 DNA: TGCAGTGCTGAGACAAACTATGGCTACACCTTA. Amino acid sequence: CSAETNYGYTL.

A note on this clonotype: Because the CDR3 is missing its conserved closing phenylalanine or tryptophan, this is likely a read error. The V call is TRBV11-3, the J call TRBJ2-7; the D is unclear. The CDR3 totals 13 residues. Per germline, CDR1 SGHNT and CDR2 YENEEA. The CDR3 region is CASNLDRGYEQYI. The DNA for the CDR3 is TGTGCCAGCAACTTAGATCGCGGCTACGAGCAGTACATC.

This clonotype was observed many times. This CDR3 reads CSARAGTGYQPQHF. The CDR3 DNA follows: TGCAGTGCTAGGGCCGGGACAGGGTATCAGCCCCAGCATTTT. V and J are TRBV20-1 and TRBJ1-5, with 9 nucleotides matching TRBD1. Germline V CDR1 and CDR2: DFQATT, SNEGSKA (reference sequence). Losses at the gene ends were 3 bases for V and 5 bases for J; bases not matched to a gene: 5. The CDR3 loop spans 14 amino acids.

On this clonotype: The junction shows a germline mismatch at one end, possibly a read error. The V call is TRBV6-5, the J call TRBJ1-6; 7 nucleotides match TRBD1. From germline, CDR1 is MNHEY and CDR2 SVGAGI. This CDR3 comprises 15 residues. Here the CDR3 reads CASRPPGQLNSPLQF. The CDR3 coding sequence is TGTGCCAGCAGACCCCCGGGACAGCTAAACTCACCCCTCCAGTTT.